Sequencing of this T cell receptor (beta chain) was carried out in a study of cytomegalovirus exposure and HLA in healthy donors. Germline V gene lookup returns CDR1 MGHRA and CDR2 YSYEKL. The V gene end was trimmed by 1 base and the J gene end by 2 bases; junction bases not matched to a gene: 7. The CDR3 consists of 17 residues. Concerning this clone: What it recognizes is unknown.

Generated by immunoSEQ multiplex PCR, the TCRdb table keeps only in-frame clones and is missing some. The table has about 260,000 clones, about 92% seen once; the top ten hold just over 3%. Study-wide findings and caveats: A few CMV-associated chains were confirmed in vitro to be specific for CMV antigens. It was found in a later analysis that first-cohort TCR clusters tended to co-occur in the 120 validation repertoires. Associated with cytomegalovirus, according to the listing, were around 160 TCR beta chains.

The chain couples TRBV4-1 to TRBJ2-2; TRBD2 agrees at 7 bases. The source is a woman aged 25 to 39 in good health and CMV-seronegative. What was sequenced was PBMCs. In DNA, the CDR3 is TGCGCCAGCAGCCAAGTTTACCTAGCGGCTAACACCGGGGAGCTGTTTTTT. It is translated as CASSQVYLAANTGELFF.